The TCR beta chain described here comes from a study of cytomegalovirus exposure and HLA in healthy donors. The CDR3 spans 13 residues. V lost 1 base to trimming and J lost 1 base, with 2 bases between them. The germline CDR1 and CDR2 sequences are SGHAT and FQNNGV. PCR was performed using 60 Vbeta and 13 Jbeta primers. Sequencing used immunoSEQ multiplex PCR; TCRdb keeps in-frame clones, though not all of them. The sample comprises 63,000 or so clones, 60% to 80% of which are singletons, and about 24% rests with the top ten. The genes are TRBV11-2 and TRBJ1-5, with D uncertain. Sequencing was done on a sample of PBMCs. The clonotype originates from a woman aged 25-40 years in good health and CMV-seropositive. CDR3 nucleotide sequence: TGTGCCAGCAGCTTAGCAAGCAATCAGCCCCAGCATTTT. It specifies CASSLASNQPQHF. Complete variable domain (other parts from reference TRBV11-2 and TRBJ1-5): EAGVAQSPRYKIIEKRQSVAFWCNPISGHATLYWYQQILGQGPKLLIQFQNNGVVDDSQLPKDRFSAERLKGVDSTLKIQPAKLEDSAVYLCASSLASNQPQHFGDGTRLSIL.